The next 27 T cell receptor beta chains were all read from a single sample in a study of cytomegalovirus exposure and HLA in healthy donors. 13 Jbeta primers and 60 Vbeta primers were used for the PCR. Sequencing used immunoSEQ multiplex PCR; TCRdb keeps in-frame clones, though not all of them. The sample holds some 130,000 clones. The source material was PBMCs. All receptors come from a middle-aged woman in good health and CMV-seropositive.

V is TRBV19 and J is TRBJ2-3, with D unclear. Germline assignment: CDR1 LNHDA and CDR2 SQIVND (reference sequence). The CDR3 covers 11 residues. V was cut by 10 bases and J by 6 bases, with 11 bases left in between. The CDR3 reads CATYAVDTQYF. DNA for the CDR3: TGTGCCACCTACGCCGTTGATACGCAGTATTTT.

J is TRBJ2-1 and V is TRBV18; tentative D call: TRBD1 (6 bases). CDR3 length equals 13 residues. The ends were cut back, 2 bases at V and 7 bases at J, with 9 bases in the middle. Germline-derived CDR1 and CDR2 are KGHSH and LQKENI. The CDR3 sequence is CASSPKTGNEQFF. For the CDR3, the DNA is TGTGCCAGCTCACCAAAGACAGGTAATGAGCAGTTCTTC.

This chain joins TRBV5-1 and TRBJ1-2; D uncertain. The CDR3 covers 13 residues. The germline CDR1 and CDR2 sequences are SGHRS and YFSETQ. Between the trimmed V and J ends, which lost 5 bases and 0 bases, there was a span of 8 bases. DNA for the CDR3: TGCGCCAGCAGACTAGAGACTAACTATGGCTACACCTTC. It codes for CASRLETNYGYTF.

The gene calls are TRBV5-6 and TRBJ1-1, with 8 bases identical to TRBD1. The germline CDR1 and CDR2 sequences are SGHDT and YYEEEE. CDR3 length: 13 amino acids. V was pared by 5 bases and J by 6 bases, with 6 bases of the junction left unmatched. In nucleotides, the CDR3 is TGTGCCAGCAGATCGACAGGGGACGCTGAAGCTTTCTTT. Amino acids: CASRSTGDAEAFF.

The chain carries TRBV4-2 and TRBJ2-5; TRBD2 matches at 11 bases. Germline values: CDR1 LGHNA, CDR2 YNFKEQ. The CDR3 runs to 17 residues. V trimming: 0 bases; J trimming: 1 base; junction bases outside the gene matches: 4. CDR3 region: CASSQEGTSGLQETQYF. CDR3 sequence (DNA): TGTGCCAGCAGCCAAGAGGGGACTAGCGGCCTCCAAGAGACCCAGTACTTC.

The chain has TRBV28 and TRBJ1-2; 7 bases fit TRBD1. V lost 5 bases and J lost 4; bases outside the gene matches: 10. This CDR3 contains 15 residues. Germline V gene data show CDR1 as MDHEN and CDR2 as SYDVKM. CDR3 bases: TGTGCCAGCAGTGTCGGCGGGACAGACCTCTATGGCTACACCTTC. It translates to CASSVGGTDLYGYTF.

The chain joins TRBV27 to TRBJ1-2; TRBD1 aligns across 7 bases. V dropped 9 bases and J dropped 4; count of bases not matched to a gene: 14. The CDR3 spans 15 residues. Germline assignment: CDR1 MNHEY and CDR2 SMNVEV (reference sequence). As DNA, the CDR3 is TGTGCCAGTCGGACCGACAGGGAAAGGTCCTATGGCTACACCTTC. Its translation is CASRTDRERSYGYTF.

The CDR3 here is CASSRGLIYGYTF. CDR3 in DNA: TGTGCCAGCAGCCGGGGACTGATCTATGGCTACACCTTC. V usage is TRBV28 and J usage is TRBJ1-2, with D perhaps matching TRBD1 (5 bases). Germline V gene lookup returns CDR1 MDHEN and CDR2 SYDVKM. V was cut by 6 bases and J by 4 bases, with 12 bases left in between. The CDR3 covers 13 residues.

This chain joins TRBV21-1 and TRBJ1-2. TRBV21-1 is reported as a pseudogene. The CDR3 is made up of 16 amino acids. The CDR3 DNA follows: TGTGCCAGCAGCAAAGATACGGCAGGGAGGGGCTATGGCTACACCTTC. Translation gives CASSKDTAGRGYGYTF.

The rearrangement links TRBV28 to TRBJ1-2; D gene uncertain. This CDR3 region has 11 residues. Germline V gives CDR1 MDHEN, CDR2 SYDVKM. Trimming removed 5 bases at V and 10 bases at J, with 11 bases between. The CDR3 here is CASSSTRNYTF. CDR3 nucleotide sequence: TGTGCCAGCAGTAGCACTCGCAACTACACCTTC.

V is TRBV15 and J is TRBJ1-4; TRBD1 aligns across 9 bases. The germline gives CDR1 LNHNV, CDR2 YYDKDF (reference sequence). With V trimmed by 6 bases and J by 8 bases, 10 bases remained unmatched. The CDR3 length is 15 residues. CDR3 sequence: CATSFGTGSREKLFF. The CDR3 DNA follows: TGTGCCACCAGTTTTGGGACAGGGTCTAGAGAAAAACTGTTTTTT. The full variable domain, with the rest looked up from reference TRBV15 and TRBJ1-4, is DAMVIQNPRYQVTQFGKPVTLSCSQTLNHNVMYWYQQKSSQAPKLLFHYYDKDFNNEADTPDNFQSRRPNTSFCFLDIRSPGLGDTAMYLCATSFGTGSREKLFFGSGTQLSVL.

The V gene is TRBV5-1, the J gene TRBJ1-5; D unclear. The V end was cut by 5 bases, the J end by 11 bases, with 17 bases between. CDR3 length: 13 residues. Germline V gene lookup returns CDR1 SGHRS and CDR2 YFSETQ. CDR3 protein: CASREEEDGSQHF. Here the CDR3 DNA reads TGCGCCAGCAGGGAGGAGGAGGATGGGTCCCAGCATTTT.

This CDR3 reads CAWSVGPGPRNQPQHF. The DNA of the CDR3 is TGTGCCTGGAGTGTAGGCCCGGGTCCAAGGAATCAGCCCCAGCATTTT. The V and J genes are TRBV30 and TRBJ1-5, with D unclear. Germline assignment: CDR1 GTSNPN and CDR2 SVGIG (reference sequence). V dropped 0 bases and J dropped 4 bases, with 16 bases sitting between them. The CDR3 covers 16 residues.

As DNA, the CDR3 is TGTGCCAGCAGCCTTTACACTGAAGCTTTCTTT. Translated: CASSLYTEAFF. The chain joins TRBV28 to TRBJ1-1; D unclear. The CDR3 contains 11 residues. Germline values: CDR1 MDHEN, CDR2 SYDVKM. The V end was cut by 6 bases, the J end by 3 bases, with 5 bases between.

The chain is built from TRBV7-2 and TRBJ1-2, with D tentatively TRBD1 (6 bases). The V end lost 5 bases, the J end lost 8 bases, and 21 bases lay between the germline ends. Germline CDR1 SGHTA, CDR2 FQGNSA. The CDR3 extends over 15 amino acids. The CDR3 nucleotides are TGTGCCAGCAGCGTTTCACGAGGGGGTTGGGGCGGCTACACCTTC. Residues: CASSVSRGGWGGYTF.

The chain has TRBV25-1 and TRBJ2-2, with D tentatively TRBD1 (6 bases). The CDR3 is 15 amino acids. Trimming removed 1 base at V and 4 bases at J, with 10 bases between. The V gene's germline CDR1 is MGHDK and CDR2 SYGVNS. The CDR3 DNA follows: TGTGCCAGCAGTGAATTCGGACAGAGCACCGGGGAGCTGTTTTTT. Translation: CASSEFGQSTGELFF.

The CDR3 DNA follows: TGTGCCACCAGCAGAGGGGGACAGGGGCGTAATAATTCACCCCTCCACTTT. Translating it yields CATSRGGQGRNNSPLHF. The rearrangement uses TRBV15 and TRBJ1-6; TRBD1 matches at 10 bases. Germline-derived CDR1 and CDR2 are LNHNV and YYDKDF (reference sequence). The CDR3 is made up of 17 amino acids. V trimming: 1 base; J trimming: 5 bases; junction bases outside the gene matches: 5.

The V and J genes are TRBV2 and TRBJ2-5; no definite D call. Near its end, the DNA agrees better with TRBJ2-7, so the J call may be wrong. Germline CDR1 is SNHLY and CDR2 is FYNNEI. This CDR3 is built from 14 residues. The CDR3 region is CASSARELLYEQYF. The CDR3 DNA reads TGTGCCAGCAGTGCAAGAGAACTCCTTTACGAGCAGTACTTC.

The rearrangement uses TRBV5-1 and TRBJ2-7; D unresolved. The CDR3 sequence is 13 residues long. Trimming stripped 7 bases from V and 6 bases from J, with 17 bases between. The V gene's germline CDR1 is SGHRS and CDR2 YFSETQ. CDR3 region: CASASLPPGEQYF. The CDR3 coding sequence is TGCGCCAGCGCGTCTCTCCCCCCGGGCGAGCAGTACTTC.

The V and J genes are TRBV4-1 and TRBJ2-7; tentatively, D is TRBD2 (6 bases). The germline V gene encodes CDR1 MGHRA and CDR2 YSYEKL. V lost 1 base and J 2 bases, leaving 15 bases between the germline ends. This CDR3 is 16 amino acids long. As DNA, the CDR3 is TGCGCCAGCAGCCAAGCCCTACGGGAGAGCCCCTACGAGCAGTACTTC. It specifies CASSQALRESPYEQYF.

The DNA for the CDR3 is TGTGCCAGCAGAGAAACTAGCGTAAGCACAGATACGCAGTATTTT. Translation: CASRETSVSTDTQYF. The rearrangement joins TRBV6-6 to TRBJ2-3, with 7 bases identical to TRBD2. V trimming: 6 bases; J trimming: 0 bases; junction bases outside the gene matches: 6. Per germline, CDR1 MNHNY and CDR2 SVGAGI (reference sequence). The CDR3 covers 15 residues.

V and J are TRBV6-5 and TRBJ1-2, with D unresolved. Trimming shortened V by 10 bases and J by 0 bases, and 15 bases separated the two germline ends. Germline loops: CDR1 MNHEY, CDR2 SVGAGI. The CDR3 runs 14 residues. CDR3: CATLGIFANYGYTF. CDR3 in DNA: TGTGCCACCCTCGGGATATTTGCTAACTATGGCTACACCTTC.

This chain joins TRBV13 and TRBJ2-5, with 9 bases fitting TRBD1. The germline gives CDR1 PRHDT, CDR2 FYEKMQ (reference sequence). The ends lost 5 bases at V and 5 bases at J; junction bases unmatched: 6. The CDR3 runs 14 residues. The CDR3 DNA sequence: TGTGCCAGCAGCATGGGGACAGGGAGGGAGACCCAGTACTTC. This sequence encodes CASSMGTGRETQYF.

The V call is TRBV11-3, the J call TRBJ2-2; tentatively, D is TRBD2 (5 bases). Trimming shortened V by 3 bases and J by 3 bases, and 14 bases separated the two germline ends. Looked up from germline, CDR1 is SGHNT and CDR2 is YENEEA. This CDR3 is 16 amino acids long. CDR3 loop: CASSFFASTDTGELFF. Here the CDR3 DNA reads TGTGCCAGCAGCTTTTTTGCTAGCACGGACACCGGGGAGCTGTTTTTT.

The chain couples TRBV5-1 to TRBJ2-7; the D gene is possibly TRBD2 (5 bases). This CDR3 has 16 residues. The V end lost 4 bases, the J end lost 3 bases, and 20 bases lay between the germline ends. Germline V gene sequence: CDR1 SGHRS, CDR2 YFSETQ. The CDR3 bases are TGCGCCAGCAGCGTGGCTTGGGAGCGGAGTTACTACGAGCAGTACTTC. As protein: CASSVAWERSYYEQYF.

This CDR3 is CASSLWDPSGGAFF. The CDR3 nucleotides read TGTGCCAGCAGTTTGTGGGACCCCTCGGGGGGAGCTTTCTTT. The chain employs TRBV28 and TRBJ1-1, with D possibly being TRBD1 (5 bases). The CDR3 is 14 residues long. Between the trimmed V and J ends, which lost 3 bases and 10 bases, there was a span of 18 bases. CDR1 MDHEN and CDR2 SYDVKM come from the germline V gene.

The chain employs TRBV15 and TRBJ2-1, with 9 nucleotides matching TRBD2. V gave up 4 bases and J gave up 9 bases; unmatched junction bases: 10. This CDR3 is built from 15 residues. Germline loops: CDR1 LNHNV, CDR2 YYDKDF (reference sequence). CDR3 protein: CATSTFSGSRLEQFF. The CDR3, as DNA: TGTGCCACCAGCACCTTTAGCGGGAGCCGACTTGAGCAGTTCTTC.